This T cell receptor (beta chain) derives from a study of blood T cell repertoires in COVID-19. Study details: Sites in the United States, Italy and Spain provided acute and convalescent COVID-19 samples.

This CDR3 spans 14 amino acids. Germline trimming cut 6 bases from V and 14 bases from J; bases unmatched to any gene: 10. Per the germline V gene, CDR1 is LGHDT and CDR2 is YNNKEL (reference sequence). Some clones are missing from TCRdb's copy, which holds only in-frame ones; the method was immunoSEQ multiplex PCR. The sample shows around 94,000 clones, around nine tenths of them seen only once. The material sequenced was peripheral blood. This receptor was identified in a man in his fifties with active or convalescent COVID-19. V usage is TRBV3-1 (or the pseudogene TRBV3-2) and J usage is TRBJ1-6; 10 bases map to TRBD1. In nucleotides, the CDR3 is TGTGCCAGCAGTCAGGGACAGGGGAAGGAAGCCCTCCACTTT. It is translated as CASSQGQGKEALHF.